A single sample is the source of the 27 T cell receptor beta chains below, sequenced in a study of T-cell memory formation after mild COVID-19. MiXCR was run by TCRdb on the 5' RACE reads, yielding one entry per CDR3 protein. The sample yields around 320,000 distinct CDR3 sequences, 25% to 30% seen once. Sequencing was carried out using PBMCs or a T cell subset sorted from them (not recorded which). The origin of the receptors is an adult woman who had mild COVID-19 (a few samples of this study predate the infection). Cell type and time point are not known.

This clonotype turned up a few times. The chain joins TRBV29-1 to TRBJ1-2, with 7 bases lining up with TRBD1. This CDR3 contains 13 residues. V shed 1 base and J 5 bases; nucleotides not matched to a gene: 4. The germline CDR1 and CDR2 sequences are SQVTM and ANQGSEA. As DNA, the CDR3 is TGCAGCGTTGAAGCCCAGGGGGGGTATGGCTACACCTTC. Residues: CSVEAQGGYGYTF.

This clonotype was seen a few times. The chain employs TRBV6-1 and TRBJ2-1; maybe TRBD1 (6 bases). Germline CDR1 and CDR2: MNHNS and SASEGT. Trimming stripped 6 bases from V and 2 bases from J, with 17 bases between. The CDR3 spans 16 residues. The chain's CDR3 is CASRPRGRQTYNEQFF. For the CDR3, the DNA is TGTGCCAGCAGACCCAGGGGCCGACAGACCTACAATGAGCAGTTCTTC.

V and J are TRBV5-5 and TRBJ2-7, with 7 nucleotides matching TRBD2. Germline CDR1 and CDR2: SGHKS and YYEKEE (reference sequence). V shed 4 bases, J shed 2 bases, and the junction held 9 bases outside the gene matches. CDR3 size: 15 residues. The CDR3 is CASSQRTRAAYEQYF. CDR3 in DNA: TGTGCCAGCAGCCAACGGACTAGGGCGGCCTACGAGCAGTACTTC.

The J gene is TRBJ2-7, the V gene TRBV19; possibly TRBD2 for D (7 bases). The CDR3 length is 15 residues. Germline CDR1 reads LNHDA; CDR2 reads SQIVND (reference sequence). V was trimmed by 4 bases and J by 2 bases, leaving 15 bases between them. In nucleotides, the CDR3 is TGTGCCAGTAGTACGCAACGGGGGGCTACCTACGAGCAGTACTTC. This codes for CASSTQRGATYEQYF. The full variable domain, rest sourced from reference TRBV19 and TRBJ2-7, is DGGITQSPKYLFRKEGQNVTLSCEQNLNHDAMYWYRQDPGQGLRLIYYSQIVNDFQKGDIAEGYSVSREKKESFPLTVTSAQKNPTAFYLCASSTQRGATYEQYFGPGTRLTVT.

This clonotype was seen a handful of times. The chain has TRBV6-5 and TRBJ2-1; possible D gene TRBD2, 6 bases. V dropped 2 bases and J dropped 7 bases, with 12 bases sitting between them. The CDR3 sequence is 14 residues long. Germline V lookup: CDR1 MNHEY, CDR2 SVGAGI. CDR3 sequence (DNA): TGTGCCAGCAGTTACGGCGGGAAGGAGAATGAGCAGTTCTTC. Its translation is CASSYGGKENEQFF.

This chain joins TRBV7-2 and TRBJ2-7, with TRBD2 as a possible D gene (6 bases). Germline CDR1 and CDR2: SGHTA and FQGNSA. V was pared by 4 bases and J by 3 bases, with 16 bases between. This CDR3 is built from 15 residues. The DNA of the CDR3 is TGTGCCAGCAGCTCCGGTGGAGGGCGGGGCTACGAGCAGTACTTC. It specifies CASSSGGGRGYEQYF.

This clonotype was counted only a few times. The gene calls are TRBV5-4 and TRBJ2-1; 9 nucleotides align to TRBD1. V was pared by 5 bases and J by 4 bases, with 7 bases of the junction left unmatched. This CDR3 is built from 15 residues. Germline-derived CDR1 and CDR2 are SGHNT and YYREEE (reference sequence). The CDR3, as DNA: TGTGCCAGCAGAATGACAGGGGGGGAATACAATGAGCAGTTCTTC. Amino acid sequence: CASRMTGGEYNEQFF.

This clonotype was observed a few times. The chain carries TRBV7-9 and TRBJ2-7; D unresolved. In germline, CDR1 is SEHNR, CDR2 FQNEAQ (reference sequence). The CDR3 length is 14 residues. The V end lost 5 bases, the J end lost 3 bases, and 14 bases lay between the germline ends. The CDR3 region has the DNA TGTGCCAGCAGCGGACCGACGGGCCACTACGAGCAGTACTTC. This codes for CASSGPTGHYEQYF.

This clonotype was seen more than once but under ten times. V gene TRBV12-3 or TRBV12-4 combines with J gene TRBJ2-7, with D possibly called TRBD1 or TRBD2 (5 bases each). Trimming removed 5 bases at V and 10 bases at J, with 15 bases between. CDR3 size: 12 residues. CDR3 DNA: TGTGCCAGCAGTCCCGGGGCTGCGAATCAGTACTTC. Its protein is CASSPGAANQYF.

CDR3 in amino acids: CSVAGQAKDTQYF. As DNA, the CDR3 is TGCAGCGTTGCGGGACAGGCGAAAGATACGCAGTATTTT. The V and J genes are TRBV29-1 and TRBJ2-3; TRBD1 matches 8 bases. There are 13 residues in the CDR3. Germline V gives CDR1 SQVTM, CDR2 ANQGSEA. V shed 4 bases, J shed 5 bases, and the junction held 5 bases outside the gene matches.

This clonotype was detected many times. V usage is TRBV5-1 and J usage is TRBJ2-3; no firm D call. This CDR3 is 15 amino acids long. Germline lookup yields CDR1 SGHRS and CDR2 YFSETQ. The germline V and J ends were trimmed by 0 bases and 2 bases, with 10 bases remaining between them. The CDR3 nucleotides are TGCGCCAGCAGCTTGGCGTGGCAGAACACAGATACGCAGTATTTT. It codes for CASSLAWQNTDTQYF. The full variable domain, rest sourced from reference TRBV5-1 and TRBJ2-3, is KAGVTQTPRYLIKTRGQQVTLSCSPISGHRSVSWYQQTPGQGLQFLFEYFSETQRNKGNFPGRFSGRQFSNSRSEMNVSTLELGDSALYLCASSLAWQNTDTQYFGPGTRLTVL.

This chain uses TRBV7-9 with TRBJ2-4, with 7 positions matching TRBD1. Germline CDR1 and CDR2: SEHNR and FQNEAQ (reference sequence). Germline trimming cut 5 bases from V and 7 bases from J; bases unmatched to any gene: 20. The CDR3 runs 18 residues. The CDR3 sequence: CASSPPTDEDREMNIQYF. CDR3 nucleotides: TGTGCCAGCAGCCCACCAACTGATGAAGACAGGGAGATGAACATTCAGTACTTC.

The chain carries TRBV29-1 and TRBJ1-1; unclear D gene. There are 12 residues in the CDR3. V was pared by 4 bases and J by 0 bases, with 6 bases between. CDR1 is SQVTM, CDR2 ANQGSEA, per germline. The CDR3 nucleotides read TGCAGCGTTGTGACAATGAACACTGAAGCTTTCTTT. It is translated as CSVVTMNTEAFF. The whole variable domain, filled in from reference TRBV29-1 and TRBJ1-1, reads SAVISQKPSRDICQRGTSLTIQCQVDSQVTMMFWYRQQPGQSLTLIATANQGSEATYESGFVIDKFPISRPNLTFSTLTVSNMSPEDSSIYLCSVVTMNTEAFFGQGTRLTVV.

This clonotype was counted only a few times. Because it lacks the conserved phenylalanine or tryptophan at the end, this CDR3 is likely a read error. The DNA is left out, because the CDR3 cannot be placed on it with certainty; the CDR3 is given as TCRdb lists it. V is TRBV12-3 or TRBV12-4 and J is TRBJ1-3; the table's TRBD1 call for D was not verified on the DNA. The CDR3 numbers 9 amino acids, ends counted. CDR3 loop: CASSKTGQA.

In DNA form, the CDR3 reads TGTGCCATCACTCCTAACCCGTCCGATGAGCAGTTCTTC. This codes for CAITPNPSDEQFF. This chain uses TRBV10-3 with TRBJ2-1; the D is unclear. The V end was cut by 7 bases, the J end by 8 bases, with 15 bases between. This CDR3 comprises 13 residues. The germline gives CDR1 ENHRY, CDR2 SYGVKD.

CDR3 residues: CAWSPRVGTSNTEAFF. CDR3 DNA sequence: TGTGCCTGGAGTCCCCGAGTCGGGACCTCGAACACTGAAGCTTTCTTT. V usage is TRBV30 and J usage is TRBJ1-1; the D gene is possibly TRBD1 (5 bases). CDR1 is GTSNPN and CDR2 is SVGIG in the germline V gene (reference sequence). V was clipped by 2 bases and J by 1 base, with 17 bases between them. The length of the CDR3 is 16 residues.

The V and J genes are TRBV6-6 and TRBJ2-2; D gene ambiguous. This CDR3 comprises 18 residues. Trimming pared 0 bases from V and 4 bases from J, leaving 18 bases between. CDR1 is MNHNY and CDR2 is SVGAGI in the germline V gene (reference sequence). CDR3 in DNA: TGTGCCAGCAGTTACTCGAGTACCGGGCACCTCTTCACCGGGGAGCTGTTTTTT. This gives the protein CASSYSSTGHLFTGELFF.

This clonotype was observed a handful of times. This chain connects TRBV6-2 or TRBV6-3 to TRBJ2-7; 10 bases match TRBD1. This CDR3 contains 12 residues. The trim removed 6 bases at V and 5 bases at J, leaving 1 base unmatched. Germline V lookup: CDR1 MNHEY, CDR2 SVGEGT. CDR3 in DNA: TGTGCCAGCAGGACAGGGGGCCACGAGCAGTACTTC. The encoded protein is CASRTGGHEQYF.

This clonotype was counted between two and nine times. The rearrangement uses TRBV11-3 and TRBJ2-1, with 9 bases matching TRBD2. CDR1 is SGHNT and CDR2 is YENEEA in the germline V gene. The trim removed 0 bases at V and 4 bases at J, leaving 4 bases unmatched. The CDR3 spans 16 residues. CDR3 in DNA: TGTGCCAGCAGCTTAGAGGCGGCGGGAGGGTACAATGAGCAGTTCTTC. Translation gives CASSLEAAGGYNEQFF.

In this sample, this clonotype turned up many times. The rearrangement links TRBV24-1 to TRBJ2-1, with 11 bases matching TRBD2. CDR1 is KGHDR, CDR2 SFDVKD, per germline. Germline trimming cut 4 bases from V and 7 bases from J; bases unmatched to any gene: 8. CDR3 length: 16 amino acids. The CDR3 sequence is CATSEGSGGARNEQFF. In DNA, the CDR3 is TGTGCCACCAGTGAGGGTAGCGGGGGGGCCAGAAATGAGCAGTTCTTC.

The chain joins TRBV3-1 to TRBJ2-7; no reliable D call. The CDR3 totals 15 residues. Between the trimmed V and J ends, which lost 0 bases and 2 bases, there was a span of 11 bases. Germline-derived CDR1 and CDR2 are LGHDT and YNNKEL (reference sequence). The CDR3 protein is CASSQEVLPAYEQYF. The CDR3, as DNA: TGTGCCAGCAGCCAAGAGGTACTACCGGCCTACGAGCAGTACTTC.

The genes are TRBV5-6 and TRBJ1-5; the D is unclear. The CDR3 is made up of 15 amino acids. The germline V and J ends were trimmed by 1 base and 4 bases, with 12 bases remaining between them. CDR1 and CDR2 from the germline V gene are SGHDT and YYEEEE. CDR3: CASSLRSRGNQPQHF. As DNA, the CDR3 is TGTGCCAGCAGCTTGAGGTCGCGGGGTAATCAGCCCCAGCATTTT.

This clonotype has only a few counts. V and J are TRBV6-6 and TRBJ2-1, with 8 bases aligning to TRBD2. This CDR3 is built from 19 residues. The ends lost 3 bases at V and 7 bases at J; junction bases unmatched: 20. Germline loops: CDR1 MNHNY, CDR2 SVGAGI (reference sequence). The CDR3 protein is CASSYIIIPTSEKENEQFF. The CDR3 region has the DNA TGTGCCAGCAGTTATATAATCATCCCGACTAGCGAAAAGGAGAATGAGCAGTTCTTC.

This clonotype has a count of ten or more. The DNA for the CDR3 is TGCGCCAGCAGCGGGATTTTGGGAATATCGTCCAACGTCCTGACTTTC. It translates to CASSGILGISSNVLTF. This chain joins TRBV5-1 and TRBJ2-6; D uncertain. Germline CDR1 is SGHRS and CDR2 is YFSETQ. Deletions cut 4 bases from V and 8 bases from J, with 19 bases between. The CDR3 totals 16 residues.

This clonotype was counted a few times. The rearrangement uses TRBV24-1 and TRBJ2-3; 8 nucleotides line up with TRBD1. V gave up 9 bases and J gave up 1 base; unmatched junction bases: 2. The CDR3 runs 13 residues. Germline assignment: CDR1 KGHDR and CDR2 SFDVKD. This CDR3 is CATLDRGTDTQYF. The CDR3 nucleotides are TGTGCCACCCTGGACAGGGGCACAGATACGCAGTATTTT.

This clonotype was found a few times. The chain uses TRBV6-1 and TRBJ1-2; 9 positions match TRBD1. CDR3 size: 15 residues. Germline loops: CDR1 MNHNS, CDR2 SASEGT. Unmatched junction bases numbered 10, after V lost 5 bases and J lost 6 bases. This CDR3 reads CASSSPPGQGNGYTF. As DNA, the CDR3 is TGTGCCAGCAGTTCCCCACCGGGACAGGGTAATGGCTACACCTTC.

This clonotype was observed a handful of times. The gene calls are TRBV7-3 and TRBJ2-7; 9 bases match TRBD2. V dropped 3 bases and J dropped 4; count of bases not matched to a gene: 7. Germline values: CDR1 SGHTA, CDR2 FQGTGA. The CDR3 spans 15 residues. Written as DNA, the CDR3 is TGTGCCAGCAGCTTCGCTAGCGGGAACGGGTACGAGCAGTACTTC. Amino acids: CASSFASGNGYEQYF.